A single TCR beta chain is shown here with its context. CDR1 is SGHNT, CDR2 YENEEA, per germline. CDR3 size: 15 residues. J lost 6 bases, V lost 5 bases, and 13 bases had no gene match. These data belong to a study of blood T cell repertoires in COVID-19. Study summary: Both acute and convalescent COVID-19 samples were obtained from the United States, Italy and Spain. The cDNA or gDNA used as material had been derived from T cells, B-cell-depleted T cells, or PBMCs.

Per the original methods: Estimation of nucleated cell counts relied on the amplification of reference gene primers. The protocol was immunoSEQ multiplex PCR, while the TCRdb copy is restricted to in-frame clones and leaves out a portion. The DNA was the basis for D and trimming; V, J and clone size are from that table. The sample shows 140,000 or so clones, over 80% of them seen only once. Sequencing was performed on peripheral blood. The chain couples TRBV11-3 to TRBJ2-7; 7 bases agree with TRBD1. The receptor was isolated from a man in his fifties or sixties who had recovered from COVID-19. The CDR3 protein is CASSPHLDRAREQYF. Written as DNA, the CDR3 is TGTGCCAGCAGCCCCCACCTAGACAGGGCGCGCGAGCAGTACTTC. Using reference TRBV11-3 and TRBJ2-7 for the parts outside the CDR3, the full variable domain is EAGVVQSPRYKIIEKKQPVAFWCNPISGHNTLYWYLQNLGQGPELLIRYENEEAVDDSQLPKDRFSAERLKGVDSTLKIQPAELGDSAVYLCASSPHLDRAREQYFGPGTRLTVT.